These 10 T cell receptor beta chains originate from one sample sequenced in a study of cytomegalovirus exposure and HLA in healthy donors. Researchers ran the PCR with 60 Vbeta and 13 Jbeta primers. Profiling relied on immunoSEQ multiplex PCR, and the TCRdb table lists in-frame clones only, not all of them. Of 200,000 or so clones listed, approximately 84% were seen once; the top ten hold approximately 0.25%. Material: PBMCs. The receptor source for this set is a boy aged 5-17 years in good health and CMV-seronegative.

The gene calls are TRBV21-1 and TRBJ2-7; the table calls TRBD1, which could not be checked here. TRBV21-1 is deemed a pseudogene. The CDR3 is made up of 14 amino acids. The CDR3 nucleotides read TGTGCCAGCAGCAAAGTTCCCAGGGGGCCCGAGCAGTACTTC. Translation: CASSKVPRGPEQYF.

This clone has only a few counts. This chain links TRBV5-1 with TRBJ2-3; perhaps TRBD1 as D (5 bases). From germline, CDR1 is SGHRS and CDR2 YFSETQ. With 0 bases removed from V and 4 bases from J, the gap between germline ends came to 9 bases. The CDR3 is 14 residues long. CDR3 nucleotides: TGCGCCAGCAGCTTGGGGGGCAACGCAGATACGCAGTATTTT. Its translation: CASSLGGNADTQYF.

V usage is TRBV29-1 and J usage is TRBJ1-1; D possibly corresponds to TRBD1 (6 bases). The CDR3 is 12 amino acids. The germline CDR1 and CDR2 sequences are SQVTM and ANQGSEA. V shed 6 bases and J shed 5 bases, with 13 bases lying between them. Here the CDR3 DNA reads TGCAGCGTACAGGGATCGAGGACTGAAGCTTTCTTT. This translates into CSVQGSRTEAFF.

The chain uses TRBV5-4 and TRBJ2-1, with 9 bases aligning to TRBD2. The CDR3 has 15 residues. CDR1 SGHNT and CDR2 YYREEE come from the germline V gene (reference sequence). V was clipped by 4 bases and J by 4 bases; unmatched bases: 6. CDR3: CASSESGGPYNEQFF. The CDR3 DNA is TGTGCCAGCAGCGAAAGCGGGGGGCCTTACAATGAGCAGTTCTTC.

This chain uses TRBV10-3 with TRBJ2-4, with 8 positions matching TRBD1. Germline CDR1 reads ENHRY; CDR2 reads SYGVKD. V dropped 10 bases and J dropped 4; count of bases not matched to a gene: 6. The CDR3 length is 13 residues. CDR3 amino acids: CATQGQVKNIQYF. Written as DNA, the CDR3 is TGTGCCACACAGGGACAGGTAAAAAACATTCAGTACTTC.

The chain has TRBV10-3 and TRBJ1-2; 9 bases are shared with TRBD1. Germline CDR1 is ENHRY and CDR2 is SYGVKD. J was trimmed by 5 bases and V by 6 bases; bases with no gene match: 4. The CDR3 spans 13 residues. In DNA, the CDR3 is TGTGCCATCAGAGTGACAGGGGGATATGGCTACACCTTC. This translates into CAIRVTGGYGYTF.

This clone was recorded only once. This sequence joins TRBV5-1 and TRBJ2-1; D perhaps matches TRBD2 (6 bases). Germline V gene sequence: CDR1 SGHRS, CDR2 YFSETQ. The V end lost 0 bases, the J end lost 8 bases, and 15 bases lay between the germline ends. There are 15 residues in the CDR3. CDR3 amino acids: CASSLAVTSNDEQFF. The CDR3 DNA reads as TGCGCCAGCAGCTTGGCAGTCACTAGCAATGATGAGCAGTTCTTC.

DNA for the CDR3: TGCGCCAGCAGCTTGTCGATAGCGGGAGGCAACAATGAGCAGTTCTTC. Protein: CASSLSIAGGNNEQFF. The genes are TRBV5-1 and TRBJ2-1; 10 bases fit TRBD2. The ends lost 1 base at V and 5 bases at J; junction bases unmatched: 6. Germline V gene lookup returns CDR1 SGHRS and CDR2 YFSETQ. The CDR3 covers 16 residues.

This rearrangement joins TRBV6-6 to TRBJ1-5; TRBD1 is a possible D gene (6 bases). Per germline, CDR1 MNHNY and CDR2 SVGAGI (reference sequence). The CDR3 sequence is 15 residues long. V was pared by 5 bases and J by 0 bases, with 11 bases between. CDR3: CASSTGTHSNQPQHF. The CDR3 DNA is TGTGCCAGCAGTACCGGGACACATAGCAATCAGCCCCAGCATTTT.

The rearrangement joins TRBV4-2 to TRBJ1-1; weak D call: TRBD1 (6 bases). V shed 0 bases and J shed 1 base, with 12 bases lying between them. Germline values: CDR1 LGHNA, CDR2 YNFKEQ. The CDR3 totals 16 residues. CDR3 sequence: CASSQDADRPNTEAFF. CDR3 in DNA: TGTGCCAGCAGCCAAGATGCGGACAGACCGAACACTGAAGCTTTCTTT.